This TCR beta chain was captured in a study of HIV-infected patients and healthy controls. This clonotype was seen many times. CDR3 size: 15 residues. Trimming removed 3 bases from V and 1 base from J; junction bases left unmatched: 5. The germline V gene encodes CDR1 LGHDT and CDR2 YNNKEL (reference sequence). A single record per CDR3 protein comes from TCRdb applying MiXCR to the 5' RACE reads. The table shows about 70,000 distinct CDR3 sequences, with approximately 15% occurring only once. This sequence joins TRBV3-1 and TRBJ1-1, with TRBD1 matching 7 bases. The receptor's source is a human donor in good health. Material: CD4+ T cells from blood. CDR3 loop: CASSQPQGGNTEAFF. CDR3 in DNA: TGTGCCAGCAGCCAGCCCCAGGGGGGGAACACTGAAGCTTTCTTT.